The clone carrying this TCR beta chain showed up just a few times. Its antigen remains unidentified. The sample originates from a study of blood T cells in healthy people across ages. The authors ran a second PCR of about 6 to 11 cycles using a sample-barcoded 5' primer and a J-beta primer mix. Each of the cDNA molecules was tagged by a template-switch adaptor with 12 random nucleotides. TCRdb re-analysed the 5' RACE reads in MiXCR, keeping a single row per CDR3 protein. There are some 850,000 distinct CDR3 sequences in the sample; around a quarter occur only once, and 2.5% to 3.5% lies in the top ten. The CDR3 contains 15 residues. CDR1 is SNHLY and CDR2 is FYNNEI in the germline V gene. Trimming took off 1 base at V and 5 bases at J, with 11 bases between the two ends. Findings of the study overall: Because sorting was not performed, PBMCs prevented conclusive naive versus antigen-experienced comparison.

These data also formed part of another study, on T cells of mothers and their children. That work contributes: It was found that thymic selection shapes TCR recombination output similarly in related and unrelated pairs.

The rearrangement joins TRBV2 to TRBJ2-2; D might be TRBD2 (6 bases). This sequence was found in a boy younger than 18 in good health. The source material was blood. The CDR3 region has the DNA TGTGCCAGCAGTGAAGGGGCCGGGGGAACCGGGGAGCTGTTTTTT. This gives the protein CASSEGAGGTGELFF.